The next 2 T cell receptor beta chains were all read from a single sample in a study of patients and donors after allogeneic stem cell transplantation. Via MiXCR, TCRdb re-called the RT-PCR reads, giving one row per CDR3 protein. The profile shows roughly 960,000 distinct CDR3 sequences, about 20% of them singletons. Sequencing was carried out using blood, either unsorted or a sorted T cell fraction (not recorded which). The source is a human donor who was either an allogeneic HSCT recipient or a stem cell or donor lymphocyte infusion donor (not recorded which). It is not recorded whose cells these are; they may come from a transplant donor.

This clonotype occurred many times. J is TRBJ2-3 and V is TRBV7-9; 9 positions match TRBD1. Trimming cost V 4 bases and J 0 bases; bases outside gene matches: 2. Germline assignment: CDR1 SEHNR and CDR2 FQNEAQ (reference sequence). The CDR3 runs 15 residues. Here the CDR3 DNA reads TGTGCCAGCAGCTCGGGACAGGGAAGCACAGATACGCAGTATTTT. Protein product: CASSSGQGSTDTQYF.

The gene calls are TRBV27 and TRBJ2-7; a weak D match, TRBD2 (6 bases). The length of the CDR3 is 16 residues. Germline V CDR1 and CDR2: MNHEY, SMNVEV (reference sequence). The V end lost 3 bases, the J end lost 2 bases, and 17 bases lay between the germline ends. CDR3 amino acids: CASSFTSGTGTYEQYF. CDR3 nucleotides: TGTGCCAGCAGTTTTACTTCCGGGACTGGGACCTACGAGCAGTACTTC.